The sequence of this T cell receptor (beta chain) was determined in a study of T cell responses to AZD1222 COVID-19 vaccine (dated by TCRdb to the early 2020s). Context from the whole study: AZD1222 recipients with second doses at about 4 weeks or about 12 weeks were pooled, because spike-specific TCR depth and breadth did not differ between schedules. Trial participants were enrolled by age into 18-55, 56-69 and 70-plus year subgroups, with around 140, 26 and 57 TCR-sequenced participants respectively. A total of over 230 trial participants underwent TCR sequencing, of whom 200 to 220 had received two doses of AZD1222 and about 25 had received two doses of the MenACWY control vaccine. What the work shows at the level of the full study, not this receptor alone: Vaccine-associated CD4 TCRs spanned the whole spike protein, with dominant responses in regions 160-218 and 743-854. The 56-69-year group was small, and its depth increase did not reach significance, likely because of low power. No day 14 peak-response samples were available, so repertoires were characterized only after the peak T cell response. Conclusions about previously exposed vaccinees were limited because only six AZD1222 recipients were SARS-CoV-2 seropositive at baseline. Reportedly, almost half of the unique spike-specific TCRs recognized epitopes lying outside the regions that are mutated in the B.1.351 and B.1.1.7 variants. After two AZD1222 doses, spike-specific TCR breadth and depth were significantly higher than at day 0 and than in MenACWY recipients. Participants were mostly white British and included more females than males, and it was suggested by the authors that clonal diversity may have been underestimated.

The meaning of the sample's time point label: baseline before first vaccination. The vaccinee samples were drawn from two UK trials, COV001 and COV002, one of which was a single-blind randomized controlled phase 2/3 trial testing AZD1222 (ChAdOx1 nCoV-19) in healthy adults. Trial participant PBMC samples were collected at day 0 and day 28 after the second dose for TCRbeta chain sequencing. This clone was counted once. The antigen it recognizes is unknown. Base qualities are missing; no much larger clone stands one base away. The CDR3 regions of human TCRbeta chains were analyzed by immunosequencing. The authors processed their data as follows. Repertoire TCRs were checked for matches against a reference library of SARS-CoV-2-specific TCRs that had been generated using the MIRA antigen-specificity platform. Breadth was defined as the fraction of unique TCRs that were SARS-CoV-2-associated. Depth was defined as the fraction of total T cells that were SARS-CoV-2-associated. Using the MIRA data, each spike-specific TCR was assigned both to the spike region to which the TCR was reactive and to a CD4 or CD8 class. Log10-transformed breadth and depth values were compared by one-way ANOVA with Sidak's multiple comparisons tests. Imported from immuneACCESS, the table was reduced by TCRdb to in-frame sequences with V and J called. These copies leave out some clones; in studies compared against another copy, an unresolved V gene accounts for under half, and the cause of the remainder is not known. D and trimming come from the DNA, and the V and J calls and clone size come from that table. This sample lists fewer than 90,000 clones; approximately 90% were detected once. The ten top clones hold around 9.9% of the sample.

Trimmed from V: 3 bases; trimmed from J: 3 bases; junction bases lacking a gene match: 8. CDR1 and CDR2 were assigned from the germline V gene as SGHRS and YFSETQ. CDR3 length: 15 amino acids, cysteine to phenylalanine. Only CDR3 DNA is held: 45 bases, read in frame from base 1. Sequenced material: peripheral blood, taken on day 0 of AZD1222 vaccination. This clonotype was obtained from an adult in good health. The sequence joins TRBV5-1 to TRBJ2-5; 7 central nucleotides agree with TRBD2. CDR3 protein: CASSWGSSGKETQYF. The nucleotide sequence reads as follows: TGCGCCAGCAGCTGGGGGTCTAGCGGTAAAGAGACCCAGTACTTC.